This T cell receptor beta chain was profiled in a study of CD8 T cells in ankylosing spondylitis (dated by TCRdb to about 2017). A note on the overall study: To find TCR variants linked to disease, the study profiled T cell receptor beta repertoires in ankylosing spondylitis patients and healthy donors. The whole study cohort included 95 to 130 healthy donors and around 24 ankylosing spondylitis patients. Peripheral blood was sampled, and synovial fluid was also collected from ankylosing spondylitis patients. Overall study outcomes, separate from this receptor: Some TCR beta motif variants had previously been reported in synovial fluid and blood of reactive arthritis patients, which suggested common disease-initiation mechanisms. Blood from ankylosing spondylitis patients appeared to be characterized by a TCR beta motif composed of about eight highly homologous amino acid variants. A CD8+ phenotype was shown by the disease-linked clones, which were found at relatively low frequencies in peripheral blood. Significant enrichment of the disease-linked clones was reported in matched synovial fluid samples from ankylosing spondylitis patients.

V is clipped by 5 bases and J by 2 bases, and the sequence between their germline boundaries is 7 bases long. CDR1 and CDR2 (SGHVS, FNYEAQ) derive from the germline V gene. Counted from cysteine to phenylalanine, this CDR3 has 13 amino acids. The only DNA kept is the CDR3, 39 bases in frame from the first base. Worth noting for this clonotype: The antigen it recognizes is unknown. There are no base qualities to consult, and no much larger clone falls within one base.

The listed sequencing device is Illumina HiSeq 2500. TCR beta libraries were prepared by quantitative 5'-RACE with molecular barcodes. The published analysis was carried out like this. A new computational method, built on a probabilistic model of VDJ rearrangement, was used to identify disease-linked TCR variants. TCRdb redid the processing of the public reads, applying fastp at Q25 and MiXCR, and retained in-frame beta chains. Every entry covers one CDR3 protein and lists the most common genes and DNA from its rows. TCRdb assigned the V and J calls; the authors' analysis was not used. This sample holds tens of thousands of distinct CDR3 sequences; about 9% were observed only once. The biggest ten clones account for over 25% of the sample.

This TCR was sampled from a male donor with ankylosing spondylitis. The sequencing input was blood, either unsorted or a sorted T cell fraction (not recorded which). Recombination linked TRBV7-6 to TRBJ2-1; the D gene is perhaps TRBD2, on 5 matching bases. The CDR3 reads as follows: CASSTGTYNEQFF. Here is the DNA: TGTGCCAGCAGCACCGGGACCTACAATGAGCAGTTCTTC.